These T cell receptor beta chains were read from a single sample in a study of blood T cell repertoires in COVID-19. Only in-frame clones appear in the TCRdb table, and some are missing; sequencing was by immunoSEQ multiplex PCR. The sample consists of approximately 270,000 clones, about 90% of them appearing once. Sample: PBMCs or T cells enriched from blood (not recorded which). The receptor set was obtained from a human donor in a cohort exposed to, infected with or recovered from COVID-19 (not recorded which). The donor label of this sample is uncertain. The CDR3 runs from the conserved cysteine through the conserved F or W. A D gene is named only where the DNA matches it firmly. Only part of the rows carry a size: once, few, many, or a class if the clone is expanded.

j_call v_call clone_size d_call cdr3_aa cdr3_nt
TRBJ1-2 TRBV25-1 NA NA CASSDLTPGGYTF TGTGCCAGCAGTGATCTCACTCCCGGTGGCTACACCTTC
TRBJ1-1 TRBV6-1 once NA CASSEARGTEAFF TGTGCCAGCAGTGAAGCGAGGGGGACTGAAGCTTTCTTT
TRBJ2-5 TRBV6-5 once NA CASSPSRVGETQYF TGTGCCAGCAGCCCCTCCAGGGTGGGAGAGACCCAGTACTTC
TRBJ1-2 TRBV14 NA TRBD1 CASSPKGTVYGYTF TGTGCCAGCAGCCCTAAAGGGACAGTCTATGGCTACACCTTC
TRBJ1-2 TRBV9 once TRBD1 CASSVGGGSQYGYTF TGTGCCAGCAGCGTAGGAGGGGGCAGTCAGTATGGCTACACCTTC
TRBJ2-7 TRBV7-2 NA TRBD2 CASSLQRGNYEQYF TGTGCCAGCAGCTTACAGCGGGGGAATTACGAGCAGTACTTC
TRBJ1-1 TRBV18 NA NA CASSNTGNRNTEAFF TGTGCCAGCTCAAACACAGGGAATCGGAACACTGAAGCTTTCTTT
TRBJ1-5 TRBV19 NA NA CASSIYRSNQPQHF TGTGCCAGTAGTATCTACAGATCCAATCAGCCCCAGCATTTT
TRBJ2-1 TRBV4-1 once NA CASSQVFPGVYNEQFF TGCGCCAGCAGCCAAGTCTTCCCGGGGGTCTACAATGAGCAGTTCTTC
TRBJ1-1 TRBV24-1 NA NA CATSDTGLGTEAFF TGTGCCACCAGTGATACAGGGTTAGGAACTGAAGCTTTCTTT
TRBJ2-4 TRBV19 NA TRBD1 CASSRRTGAADIQYF TGTGCCAGTTCGCGAAGGACAGGGGCGGCGGACATTCAGTACTTC
TRBJ2-7 TRBV6-2/TRBV6-3 NA TRBD1 CASSFDRVLLEQYF TGTGCCAGCAGTTTCGACAGGGTTCTTCTCGAGCAGTACTTC
TRBJ2-3 TRBV5-1 NA NA CASSLRRAGGTDTQYF TGCGCCAGCAGCTTGAGGCGGGCTGGAGGCACAGATACGCAGTATTTT
TRBJ1-5 TRBV7-8 once NA CASSRGFYSNQPQHF TGTGCCAGCAGCAGGGGTTTTTATAGCAATCAGCCCCAGCATTTT
TRBJ1-1 TRBV19 NA TRBD1 CASSTGTGLTEAFF TGTGCCAGTAGTACAGGGACAGGGTTAACTGAAGCTTTCTTT
TRBJ1-2 TRBV4-3 few NA CASSQDRRGKGYTF TGCGCCAGCAGCCAAGATCGCAGAGGTAAAGGCTACACCTTC
TRBJ1-5 TRBV5-1 NA NA CASSLEGVSNQPQHF TGCGCCAGCAGCTTGGAAGGGGTGAGCAATCAGCCCCAGCATTTT
TRBJ2-3 TRBV10-1 NA TRBD2 CASRELAGALSPSTDTQYF TGCGCCAGCAGGGAACTAGCGGGGGCTTTGTCCCCTAGCACAGATACGCAGTATTTT
TRBJ2-2 TRBV19 NA NA CASSIGVGLSGELFF TGTGCCAGTAGTATTGGTGTGGGGCTGAGCGGGGAGCTGTTTTTT
TRBJ1-3 TRBV27 NA NA CASRQGLGNTIYF TGTGCCAGCAGGCAGGGTCTTGGAAACACCATATATTTT
TRBJ2-7 TRBV9 NA TRBD2 CASSAGLAGLGASYEQYF TGTGCCAGCAGCGCGGGACTAGCGGGACTCGGGGCATCCTACGAGCAGTACTTC
TRBJ2-5 TRBV5-4 NA NA CASSLAGEQETQYF TGTGCCAGCAGCTTGGCGGGGGAACAAGAGACCCAGTACTTC
TRBJ1-5 TRBV12-3/TRBV12-4 NA NA CASSSQRNQPQHF TGTGCCAGCAGTTCACAGAGAAATCAGCCCCAGCATTTT
TRBJ2-7 TRBV7-9 NA NA CASSKHRVDDYEQYF TGTGCCAGCAGCAAACACAGGGTGGACGACTACGAGCAGTACTTC
TRBJ2-7 TRBV7-9 NA TRBD1 CASSWWKGAAIEQYF TGTGCCAGCAGCTGGTGGAAGGGGGCTGCTATCGAGCAGTACTTC
TRBJ2-7 TRBV5-4 NA TRBD1 CASSLRGTDEQYF TGTGCCAGCAGCTTGAGGGGGACAGACGAGCAGTACTTC
TRBJ2-2 TRBV7-6 NA NA CASSPPYRAVGELFF TGTGCCAGCAGCCCCCCCTACAGGGCTGTCGGGGAGCTGTTTTTT
TRBJ2-7 TRBV5-6 few NA CASSLDLEQYF TGTGCCAGCAGCCTCGACTTGGAGCAGTACTTC
TRBJ1-5 TRBV12-5 NA NA CASGPGGGVYNQPQHF TGTGCTAGTGGCCCGGGAGGGGGGGTATACAATCAGCCCCAGCATTTT
TRBJ2-1 TRBV5-1 NA TRBD2 CASSLGGTTSNEQFF TGCGCCAGCAGCTTGGGGGGGACTACCTCCAATGAGCAGTTCTTC
TRBJ1-1 TRBV30 NA TRBD1 CASVRPGGHTEAFF TGTGCCTCCGTCCGACCAGGGGGACACACTGAAGCTTTCTTT
TRBJ2-2 TRBV5-4 NA TRBD2 CASSLLAGNTGELFF TGTGCCAGCAGCTTGTTAGCGGGGAACACCGGGGAGCTGTTTTTT
TRBJ2-7 TRBV30 NA NA CAWSVVRRVGAQTF TGTGCCTGGAGTGTAGTACGCAGGGTTGGCGCTCAGACCTTC
TRBJ2-2 TRBV19 once TRBD2 CASSRTSGASTGELFF TGTGCCAGTAGTCGGACTAGCGGGGCCTCCACCGGGGAGCTGTTTTTT
TRBJ2-7 TRBV7-8 NA TRBD2 CASSLEATSGGAYEQYF TGTGCCAGCAGCTTAGAAGCCACTAGCGGGGGGGCCTACGAGCAGTACTTC
TRBJ2-3 TRBV30 once NA CASPLATDTQYF TGTGCCTCCCCCCTAGCGACAGATACGCAGTATTTT
TRBJ2-7 TRBV7-8 NA NA CASSLSGTEQYF TGTGCCAGCAGCCTCTCGGGGACTGAGCAGTACTTC
TRBJ2-7 TRBV7-2 NA NA CASSRTGVEQYF TGTGCCAGCAGCCGGACGGGGGTCGAGCAGTACTTC
TRBJ1-5 TRBV21-1 NA NA CASSKYRAGNQPQHF TGTGCCAGCAGCAAGTACAGGGCTGGCAATCAGCCCCAGCATTTT
TRBJ1-1 TRBV15 NA TRBD1 CATSTYGGTASKAEAFF TGTGCCACCAGCACCTACGGCGGGACAGCCTCCAAGGCTGAAGCTTTCTTT
TRBJ1-3 TRBV20-1 NA NA CSAKQGNTIYF TGCAGTGCTAAACAGGGAAACACCATATATTTT
TRBJ2-5 TRBV10-3 NA TRBD1 CAISERGTGNGETQYF TGTGCCATCAGTGAAAGGGGGACAGGGAATGGGGAGACCCAGTACTTC
TRBJ1-5 TRBV27 NA TRBD1 CASSLRQGSQPQHF TGTGCCAGCAGTTTACGACAGGGTTCCCAGCCCCAGCATTTT
TRBJ1-5 TRBV27 NA NA CASSLAGGVGQPQHF TGTGCCAGCAGTTTGGCCGGGGGAGTCGGTCAGCCCCAGCATTTT
TRBJ1-2 TRBV18 NA NA CASSPPVPRWDGYTF TGTGCCAGCTCACCACCGGTTCCCAGGTGGGATGGCTACACCTTC
TRBJ2-1 TRBV2 NA NA CASSVRGRAFF TGTGCCAGCAGTGTGAGGGGGAGGGCGTTCTTC